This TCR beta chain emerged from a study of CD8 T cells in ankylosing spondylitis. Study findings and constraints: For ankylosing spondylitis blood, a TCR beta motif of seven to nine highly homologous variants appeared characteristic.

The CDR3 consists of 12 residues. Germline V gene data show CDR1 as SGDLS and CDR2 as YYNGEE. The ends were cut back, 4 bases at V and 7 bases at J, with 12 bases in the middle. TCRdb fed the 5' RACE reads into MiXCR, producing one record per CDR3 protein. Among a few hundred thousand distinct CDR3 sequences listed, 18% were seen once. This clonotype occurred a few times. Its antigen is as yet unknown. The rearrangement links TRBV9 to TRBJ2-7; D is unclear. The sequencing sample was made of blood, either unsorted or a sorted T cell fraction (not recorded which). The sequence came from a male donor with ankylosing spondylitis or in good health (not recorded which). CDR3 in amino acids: CASSFSGGEQYF. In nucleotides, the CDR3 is TGTGCCAGCAGCTTTTCGGGTGGGGAGCAGTACTTC.